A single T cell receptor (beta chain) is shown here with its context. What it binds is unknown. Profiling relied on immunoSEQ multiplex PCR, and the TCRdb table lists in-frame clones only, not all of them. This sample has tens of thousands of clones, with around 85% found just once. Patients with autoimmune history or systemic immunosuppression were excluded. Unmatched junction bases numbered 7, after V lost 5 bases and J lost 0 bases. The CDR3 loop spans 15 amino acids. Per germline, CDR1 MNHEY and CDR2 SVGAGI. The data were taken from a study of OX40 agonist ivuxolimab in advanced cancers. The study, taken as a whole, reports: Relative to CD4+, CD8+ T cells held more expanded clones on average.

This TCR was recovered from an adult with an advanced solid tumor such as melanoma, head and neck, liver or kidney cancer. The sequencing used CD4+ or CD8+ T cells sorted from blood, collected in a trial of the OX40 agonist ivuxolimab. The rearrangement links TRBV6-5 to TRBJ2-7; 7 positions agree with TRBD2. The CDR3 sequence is CASSPPGLSSYEQYF. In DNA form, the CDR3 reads TGTGCCAGCAGTCCGCCGGGACTAAGCTCCTACGAGCAGTACTTC.